Reported below is one T cell receptor beta chain. This sample was included in a study of control samples from healthy donors and cancer patients. Libraries were prepared by immunoSEQ multiplex PCR; TCRdb keeps only in-frame clonotypes and omits some of them. The sample includes around 82,000 clones, 89% of them seen just once. The CDR3 sequence is 15 residues long. Germline assignment: CDR1 SGHAT and CDR2 FQNNGV. With 4 bases removed from V and 6 bases from J, the gap between germline ends came to 15 bases. The rearrangement joins TRBV11-2 to TRBJ1-4; TRBD1 might be the D (6 bases). The specimen was blood. The clonotype was recovered from a man aged 45-65 years in good health. CDR3 sequence: CASSYRGGAHEKLFF. In nucleotides, the CDR3 is TGTGCCAGCAGCTACCGGGGGGGCGCGCATGAAAAACTGTTTTTT.